The 21 T cell receptor beta chains listed next were all sequenced from one sample in a study of cytomegalovirus exposure and HLA in healthy donors (dated by TCRdb to 2016 to 2017). Library construction relied on the immunoSEQ multiplex PCR assay. The multiplex PCR relied on a mix of 60 forward primers for TCR Vbeta segments and 13 reverse primers for TCR Jbeta segments. TCRdb carries this immuneACCESS record with in-frame sequences only. Its versions omit some clonotypes, under half of them owing to an unresolved V gene in the studies checked, with the rest unexplained. The sample table holds 150,000 or so clones, of which 80% were seen once. The ten largest clonotypes hold 14% of the sample. The material sequenced was PBMCs. All receptors come from a woman aged 40-49 years in good health and CMV-seronegative.

The V and J genes are TRBV7-9 and TRBJ2-1; the D is unclear. From germline, CDR1 is SEHNR and CDR2 FQNEAQ (reference sequence). V dropped 5 bases and J dropped 3 bases, with 5 bases sitting between them. This CDR3 is 12 amino acids long. This CDR3 is CASSPIYNEQFF. The CDR3 DNA sequence: TGTGCCAGCAGCCCCATCTACAATGAGCAGTTCTTC.

This rearrangement joins TRBV6-6 to TRBJ1-5; D call uncertain. The V end lost 6 bases, the J end lost 1 base, and 13 bases lay between the germline ends. The germline CDR1 and CDR2 sequences are MNHNY and SVGAGI (reference sequence). The CDR3 covers 15 residues. CDR3 in amino acids: CASRPAGVSNQPQHF. In nucleotides, the CDR3 is TGTGCCAGCAGGCCTGCCGGGGTGAGCAATCAGCCCCAGCATTTT.

This clone was observed a single time. The chain links TRBV7-2 to TRBJ1-5, with D tentatively TRBD1 (6 bases). In germline, CDR1 is SGHTA, CDR2 FQGNSA. CDR3 length: 13 amino acids. V was trimmed by 2 bases and J by 5 bases, leaving 7 bases between them. The CDR3 sequence: CASSLNRDQPQHF. In nucleotides, the CDR3 is TGTGCCAGCAGCTTAAACAGGGATCAGCCCCAGCATTTT.

CDR3 amino acids: CASRPRGSGYGYTF. The DNA for the CDR3 is TGTGCCAGCAGACCCAGGGGGTCCGGCTATGGCTACACCTTC. The J gene is TRBJ1-2, the V gene TRBV6-6; 7 nucleotides line up with TRBD1. Germline-derived CDR1 and CDR2 are MNHNY and SVGAGI (reference sequence). This CDR3 region has 14 residues. Trimming at V came to 6 bases and at J to 4 bases, leaving 8 bases not matched to a gene.

This clone appeared a single time. Sequence at one end of the junction differs from germline and may be a read error. The chain has TRBV11-2 and TRBJ2-5, with 7 bases aligning to TRBD2. The CDR3 runs 15 residues. Germline CDR1 reads SGHAT; CDR2 reads FQNNGV. The CDR3 nucleotides are TGTGCCAGCAGCCTATCGAGCGGGGCCCAAGGGACCCAGTACTTC. It specifies CASSLSSGAQGTQYF. Variable domain in full (rest from reference TRBV11-2 and TRBJ2-5): EAGVAQSPRYKIIEKRQSVAFWCNPISGHATLYWYQQILGQGPKLLIQFQNNGVVDDSQLPKDRFSAERLKGVDSTLKIQPAKLEDSAVYLCASSLSSGAQGTQYFGPGTRLLVL.

Details on this clone: Other DNA sequences in this sample translate to the same CDR3. The genes are TRBV5-4 and TRBJ1-2, with D tentatively TRBD1 (5 bases). The V and J ends lost 0 bases and 8 bases respectively, with 11 bases between them. CDR3 length equals 13 residues. Germline loops: CDR1 SGHNT, CDR2 YYREEE (reference sequence). In DNA, the CDR3 is TGTGCCAGCAGCTTGGCTGCGGGGGGAGGCTACACCTTC. Its translation is CASSLAAGGGYTF.

The gene calls are TRBV6-5 and TRBJ2-2; TRBD2 agrees at 7 bases. Germline V gene sequence: CDR1 MNHEY, CDR2 SVGAGI. After removal of 6 bases from V and 2 bases from J, the junction contained 3 bases not matched to a gene. The CDR3 is 14 amino acids. The chain's CDR3 is CASRKRDNTGELFF. Here the CDR3 DNA reads TGTGCCAGCAGAAAGCGGGATAACACCGGGGAGCTGTTTTTT.

The V call is TRBV11-1, the J call TRBJ2-7, with 10 bases aligning to TRBD1. With 1 base clipped from V and 2 bases from J, the junction kept 8 bases outside the gene matches. The CDR3 has 17 amino acids. Per germline, CDR1 SGHAT and CDR2 FQDESV (reference sequence). The CDR3: CASSLVGGQGLTYEQYF. The CDR3 region has the DNA TGTGCCAGCAGCTTAGTCGGGGGACAGGGGCTCACCTACGAGCAGTACTTC.

The chain joins TRBV7-3 to TRBJ2-3, with 8 positions matching TRBD1. Germline assignment: CDR1 SGHTA and CDR2 FQGTGA. The ends lost 1 base at V and 9 bases at J; junction bases unmatched: 6. The CDR3 is made up of 14 amino acids. CDR3 amino acids: CASSLIGQGDTQYF. CDR3 bases: TGTGCCAGCAGCTTAATCGGACAGGGTGACACGCAGTATTTT.

V usage is TRBV11-3 and J usage is TRBJ2-2; TRBD1 aligns across 8 bases. V shed 0 bases and J 7 bases; nucleotides not matched to a gene: 16. This CDR3 is 19 amino acids long. Germline V lookup: CDR1 SGHNT, CDR2 YENEEA. CDR3 DNA: TGTGCCAGCAGCTTAGAGTCCGGGGCAGGGGGCAATCGACGCGGGGAGCTGTTTTTT. Protein: CASSLESGAGGNRRGELFF. The variable domain in full, with the rest retrieved from reference TRBV11-3 and TRBJ2-2, is EAGVVQSPRYKIIEKKQPVAFWCNPISGHNTLYWYLQNLGQGPELLIRYENEEAVDDSQLPKDRFSAERLKGVDSTLKIQPAELGDSAVYLCASSLESGAGGNRRGELFFGEGSRLTVL.

The CDR3 reads CASRSSREQYF. In DNA form, the CDR3 reads TGTGCCAGCAGGTCTAGCCGCGAGCAGTACTTC. This chain joins TRBV6-1 and TRBJ2-7; D is perhaps TRBD2 (5 bases). Trimming took off 6 bases at V and 6 bases at J, with 9 bases between the two ends. The CDR3 consists of 11 residues. Looked up from germline, CDR1 is MNHNS and CDR2 is SASEGT.

This clone was seen only once. This rearrangement joins TRBV29-1 to TRBJ1-4; D is possibly TRBD1 (5 bases). The CDR3 loop spans 15 amino acids. Between the trimmed V and J ends, which lost 0 bases and 8 bases, there was a span of 16 bases. Looked up from germline, CDR1 is SQVTM and CDR2 is ANQGSEA. CDR3 DNA: TGCAGCGTTGAAGATACCGGCAGGGTGGACGAAAAACTGTTTTTT. This encodes CSVEDTGRVDEKLFF.

V gene TRBV9 combines with J gene TRBJ2-6, with D maybe TRBD2 (7 bases). With 4 bases removed from V and 6 bases from J, the gap between germline ends came to 23 bases. This CDR3 contains 18 residues. CDR1 and CDR2 from the germline V gene are SGDLS and YYNGEE. The DNA of the CDR3 is TGTGCCAGCAGCCATCTTGTGAGAGCCCGGGGGGCGGCCAACGTCCTGACTTTC. Protein: CASSHLVRARGAANVLTF.

Only a few counts were recorded for this clone. The chain is built from TRBV27 and TRBJ1-2; D call uncertain. Germline V CDR1 and CDR2: MNHEY, SMNVEV (reference sequence). This CDR3 is built from 16 residues. V was pared by 2 bases and J by 7 bases, with 20 bases between. The CDR3 DNA is TGTGCCAGCAGTTTAGAAGGCGGGCCCTGGGGAGGTGGCTACACCTTC. The encoded protein is CASSLEGGPWGGGYTF.

This chain connects TRBV28 to TRBJ1-2, with a possible D match to TRBD1 (5 bases). The length of the CDR3 is 14 residues. Per germline, CDR1 MDHEN and CDR2 SYDVKM. Trimming took off 1 base at V and 0 bases at J, with 6 bases between the two ends. In DNA form, the CDR3 reads TGTGCCAGCAGTTTATACAGGCCTAACTATGGCTACACCTTC. Translating gives CASSLYRPNYGYTF.

The J gene is TRBJ2-5, the V gene TRBV6-6; no definite D call. The DNA end is more similar to TRBJ2-7, so the J call may be wrong. The CDR3 runs 13 residues. Germline V lookup: CDR1 MNHNY, CDR2 SVGAGI (reference sequence). CDR3 sequence reads: CASSYSENYEQYF. The CDR3 nucleotides read TGTGCCAGCAGTTATTCAGAAAACTACGAGCAGTACTTC.

V gene TRBV4-1 combines with J gene TRBJ2-1; D is unclear. CDR1 MGHRA and CDR2 YSYEKL come from the germline V gene. The ends were cut back, 2 bases at V and 1 base at J, with 3 bases in the middle. The CDR3 loop spans 13 amino acids. The CDR3 loop is CASSQPSYNEQFF. Written as DNA, the CDR3 is TGCGCCAGCAGCCAACCGTCCTACAATGAGCAGTTCTTC.

The chain has TRBV28 and TRBJ1-5, with D perhaps matching TRBD1 (5 bases). V was cut by 3 bases and J by 9 bases, with 18 bases left in between. The length of the CDR3 is 15 residues. Looked up from germline, CDR1 is MDHEN and CDR2 is SYDVKM. The CDR3 DNA follows: TGTGCCAGCAGTTTCAAGGGGTTCTTCAGGGCGCCCCAGCATTTT. It translates to CASSFKGFFRAPQHF. The entire variable domain, with the rest obtained from reference TRBV28 and TRBJ1-5, is as follows: DVKVTQSSRYLVKRTGEKVFLECVQDMDHENMFWYRQDPGLGLRLIYFSYDVKMKEKGDIPEGYSVSREKKERFSLILESASTNQTSMYLCASSFKGFFRAPQHFGDGTRLSIL.

The chain joins TRBV4-2 to TRBJ2-5; 7 bases match TRBD2. CDR1 and CDR2 from the germline V gene are LGHNA and YNFKEQ. With 1 base clipped from V and 3 bases from J, the junction kept 2 bases outside the gene matches. This CDR3 comprises 14 residues. The CDR3 loop reads CASSQGTRKETQYF. The CDR3 nucleotides read TGTGCCAGCAGCCAAGGGACTAGGAAAGAGACCCAGTACTTC.

The genes are TRBV7-2 and TRBJ2-6, with 10 bases identical to TRBD1. With V trimmed by 5 bases and J by 2 bases, 6 bases remained unmatched. This CDR3 contains 17 residues. The germline V gene encodes CDR1 SGHTA and CDR2 FQGNSA. The CDR3 sequence: CASSPRQGAAGANVLTF. The DNA of the CDR3 is TGTGCCAGCAGCCCACGACAGGGGGCGGCTGGGGCCAACGTCCTGACTTTC.

This clone has only one observation. This chain connects TRBV19 to TRBJ1-1; D perhaps matches TRBD1 (5 bases). The V end was cut by 1 base, the J end by 8 bases, with 14 bases between. Germline V lookup: CDR1 LNHDA, CDR2 SQIVND (reference sequence). The CDR3 sequence is 14 residues long. This CDR3 is CASSIGGGTDEAFF. In DNA, the CDR3 is TGTGCCAGTAGTATAGGCGGCGGGACGGACGAAGCTTTCTTT. Supplemented by reference TRBV19 and TRBJ1-1, the full variable domain reads DGGITQSPKYLFRKEGQNVTLSCEQNLNHDAMYWYRQDPGQGLRLIYYSQIVNDFQKGDIAEGYSVSREKKESFPLTVTSAQKNPTAFYLCASSIGGGTDEAFFGQGTRLTVV.